This TCR beta chain derives from a study of blood T cell repertoires in COVID-19. Looking at the study overall: T cells, B-cell-depleted T cells, or PBMCs supplied cDNA or gDNA.

This clone was found a few times. TCRdb's table, derived via immunoSEQ multiplex PCR, lists solely in-frame clones and lacks some. This table holds about 64,000 clones, approximately 70% found once. The V segment lost 2 bases and the J segment 1 base; nucleotides outside the gene matches: 4. Germline lookup yields CDR1 SGHTA and CDR2 FQGTGA. This CDR3 spans 15 amino acids. Ages ranged from 18 to 89 years, with residence in around 24 US areas. The V call is TRBV7-3, the J call TRBJ2-5; TRBD1 matches 7 bases. Source material: PBMCs or T cells enriched from blood (not recorded which). This sequence was found in a woman aged 60-75 years who had been exposed to COVID-19. The CDR3 DNA follows: TGTGCCAGCAGCTTAGGGACAGCCATCCAAGAGACCCAGTACTTC. Amino acid sequence: CASSLGTAIQETQYF.